These T cell receptor beta chains were read from a single sample in a study of blood T cells in healthy people across ages. Each CDR3 protein gets one entry after TCRdb re-called the 5' RACE reads with MiXCR. This sample has roughly 800,000 distinct CDR3 sequences; 53% occur once, and the top ten carry under 50%. Sequencing input: blood. The receptors here all came from a man older than 75 in good health. Both conserved end residues are trimmed from each CDR3.

V,J,CDR3
TRBV24-1,TRBJ1-2,ATSDPTGAAGYT
TRBV6-5,TRBJ2-7,ASMTGTGDEQY
TRBV25-1,TRBJ2-1,ASNRPLSGTSGRGSYNEQF
TRBV4-1,TRBJ1-2,ASSQQTGSSYGYT
TRBV4-1,TRBJ2-1,ASSQGF
TRBV7-2,TRBJ2-3,ASSPIAGYTQY
TRBV28,TRBJ2-1,ASSPTGRGRAYEQF
TRBV29-1,TRBJ1-2,SVADQENYGYT
TRBV7-3,TRBJ2-6,ASSAQGANVLT
TRBV20-1,TRBJ1-5,SASGEGNQPQH
TRBV6-1,TRBJ2-1,ASSAQTGVDNEQF
TRBV24-1,TRBJ2-3,ATSDLGSTDTQY
TRBV11-1,TRBJ2-1,ASSFRTGGESEQF
TRBV6-5,TRBJ2-1,ASRAGGNPKYNEQF
TRBV4-2,TRBJ2-4,ASSQSGLAGAKNIQY
TRBV7-8,TRBJ2-5,ASSKGPQETQY
TRBV28,TRBJ2-1,ASSLFGSYNEQF
TRBV12-3/TRBV12-4,TRBJ1-2,ASRSGLVSGYT
TRBV12-3/TRBV12-4,TRBJ1-2,ASSFRTGHGYT
TRBV7-2,TRBJ2-7,ASSGSASGRALEQY